The 28 T cell receptor beta chains reported below all come from one sample, sequenced in a study of blood T cell repertoires in COVID-19 (TCRdb year 2020). The method behind the library was the immunoSEQ multiplex PCR assay. Here the immuneACCESS table is served through TCRdb, limited to in-frame sequences with V and J called. Missing clones are a known gap in these copies; in checked studies unresolved V genes cover under half, and the rest lacks a known reason. This sample is represented by roughly 180,000 clones; about 85% of them were singletons. The leading ten clones occupy approximately 5.4% of the sample. Sample: peripheral blood. Every receptor here comes from a woman aged 45-60 years with COVID-19, enrolled during active disease.

This chain links TRBV6-5 with TRBJ2-1, with D possibly being TRBD1 (8 bases). CDR3 size: 15 residues. Germline V gene data show CDR1 as MNHEY and CDR2 as SVGAGI. Trimming pared 4 bases from V and 10 bases from J, leaving 20 bases between. DNA for the CDR3: TGTGCCAGCAGTTTCCAACCCGGACAGGGAGGGGAGCAGTTCTTC. It yields the protein CASSFQPGQGGEQFF.

The genes are TRBV5-6 and TRBJ1-1; the match to TRBD1 covers 7 bases. CDR1 is SGHDT, CDR2 YYEEEE, per germline. The CDR3 consists of 14 residues. V gave up 4 bases and J gave up 3 bases; unmatched junction bases: 6. The CDR3 DNA is TGTGCCAGCAGCCGCCTACAGGGGTACACTGAAGCTTTCTTT. Translating it yields CASSRLQGYTEAFF. Full variable domain (missing parts from reference TRBV5-6 and TRBJ1-1): DAGVTQSPTHLIKTRGQQVTLRCSPKSGHDTVSWYQQALGQGPQFIFQYYEEEERQRGNFPDRFSGHQFPNYSSELNVNALLLGDSALYLCASSRLQGYTEAFFGQGTRLTVV.

The chain is built from TRBV5-1 and TRBJ2-1, with 7 nucleotides matching TRBD1. Germline CDR1 reads SGHRS; CDR2 reads YFSETQ. The junction had 12 bases not matched to a gene; V was cut back by 4 bases and J by 8 bases. This CDR3 spans 15 amino acids. The CDR3 loop reads CASSQDRTELYEQFF. The CDR3 DNA reads TGCGCCAGCAGCCAGGACAGGACCGAATTATATGAGCAGTTCTTC.

The chain employs TRBV5-5 and TRBJ1-4; no clear D gene. The CDR3 totals 15 residues. From germline, CDR1 is SGHKS and CDR2 YYEKEE (reference sequence). The V end was cut by 4 bases, the J end by 3 bases, with 13 bases between. CDR3 in amino acids: CASSRSTPPNEKLFF. The CDR3 DNA sequence: TGTGCCAGCAGCCGATCGACACCCCCTAATGAAAAACTGTTTTTT.

This clone was counted a few times. The chain is built from TRBV15 and TRBJ2-2; D perhaps matches TRBD1 (6 bases). The CDR3 is 14 amino acids. Trimming removed 0 bases at V and 5 bases at J, with 7 bases between. CDR1 is LNHNV, CDR2 YYDKDF, per germline (reference sequence). The CDR3 sequence is CATSRDTGTGELFF. CDR3 in DNA: TGTGCCACCAGCAGAGATACAGGGACCGGGGAGCTGTTTTTT.

The genes are TRBV7-3 and TRBJ2-5, with TRBD2 identical over 12 bases. The CDR3 loop spans 16 amino acids. V lost 4 bases to trimming and J lost 2 bases; unmatched junction nucleotides: 5. Germline values: CDR1 SGHTA, CDR2 FQGTGA. The CDR3, as DNA: TGTGCCAGCAGCTCCTCCGGGACTAGCGGGCAAGAGACCCAGTACTTC. The encoded protein is CASSSSGTSGQETQYF.

V usage is TRBV19 and J usage is TRBJ1-1, with D perhaps matching TRBD1 (6 bases). V lost 5 bases to trimming and J lost 4 bases, with 17 bases between them. This CDR3 comprises 15 residues. Germline V gives CDR1 LNHDA, CDR2 SQIVND (reference sequence). The CDR3 here is CASSRRGGQGTEAFF. The CDR3 nucleotides are TGTGCCAGTAGTCGACGGGGGGGGCAGGGCACTGAAGCTTTCTTT. The entire variable domain, with the rest obtained from reference TRBV19 and TRBJ1-1, is as follows: DGGITQSPKYLFRKEGQNVTLSCEQNLNHDAMYWYRQDPGQGLRLIYYSQIVNDFQKGDIAEGYSVSREKKESFPLTVTSAQKNPTAFYLCASSRRGGQGTEAFFGQGTRLTVV.

The V gene is TRBV6-5, the J gene TRBJ2-7; TRBD1 aligns across 10 bases. The CDR3 extends over 14 amino acids. Losses at the gene ends were 6 bases for V and 6 bases for J; bases not matched to a gene: 8. Looked up from germline, CDR1 is MNHEY and CDR2 is SVGAGI. CDR3 DNA: TGTGCCAGCAGAGCCGGGACAGGGGCGGTCGAGCAGTACTTC. Translating it yields CASRAGTGAVEQYF.

The V call is TRBV28, the J call TRBJ1-1; D remains unclear. Germline V lookup: CDR1 MDHEN, CDR2 SYDVKM. The CDR3 length is 11 residues. Trimming pared 6 bases from V and 11 bases from J, leaving 13 bases between. The CDR3 region has the DNA TGTGCCAGCAGACTCGAATACCGGGCTTTCTTT. It encodes CASRLEYRAFF.

The chain has TRBV6-4 and TRBJ2-5; 7 nucleotides align to TRBD2. The ends lost 8 bases at V and 3 bases at J; junction bases unmatched: 0. CDR1 is MRHNA, CDR2 SNTAGT, per germline. The CDR3 is made up of 11 amino acids. The CDR3 coding sequence is TGTGCCAGCGGGGGGGAAGAGACCCAGTACTTC. It yields the protein CASGGEETQYF.

The chain couples TRBV12-3 or TRBV12-4 to TRBJ1-3; D uncertain. The CDR3 loop spans 13 amino acids. Trimming took off 2 bases at V and 8 bases at J, with 10 bases between the two ends. The CDR3 protein is CASSLMAGDTIYF. DNA of the CDR3: TGTGCCAGCAGTTTAATGGCGGGAGACACCATATATTTT.

The chain links TRBV27 to TRBJ2-1, with D maybe TRBD1 (6 bases). Trimming took 2 bases from V and 9 from J, leaving 17 bases between them. Germline CDR1 MNHEY, CDR2 SMNVEV (reference sequence). This CDR3 region has 15 residues. CDR3: CASSLVITGWGEQFF. The CDR3 DNA is TGTGCCAGCAGTTTAGTCATAACAGGGTGGGGTGAGCAGTTCTTC.

V is TRBV5-8 and J is TRBJ2-1; TRBD2 agrees at 7 bases. This CDR3 spans 15 amino acids. Trimming removed 5 bases from V and 4 bases from J; junction bases left unmatched: 9. The germline CDR1 and CDR2 sequences are SGHTS and YDEGEE. The CDR3 loop reads CASSRRSGEYNEQFF. CDR3 sequence (DNA): TGTGCCAGCAGTAGGCGAAGCGGGGAGTACAATGAGCAGTTCTTC.

Remarks on this clone: Other DNA sequences from this sample encode an identical CDR3 as well. The V and J genes are TRBV5-1 and TRBJ2-2; 7 bases match TRBD1. V dropped 2 bases and J dropped 0; count of bases not matched to a gene: 1. Germline V gene sequence: CDR1 SGHRS, CDR2 YFSETQ. The CDR3 sequence is 15 residues long. For the CDR3, the DNA is TGCGCCAGCAGCTTAGGGACAGCGAACACCGGGGAGCTGTTTTTT. This sequence encodes CASSLGTANTGELFF.

The chain links TRBV3-1 (or the pseudogene TRBV3-2) to TRBJ2-3; the match to TRBD2 covers 9 bases. In germline, CDR1 is LGHDT, CDR2 YNNKEL (reference sequence). The CDR3 loop spans 16 amino acids. J gave up 5 bases and V 7 bases, and 13 bases lay outside the gene matches. DNA of the CDR3: TGTGCCAGCAACTTTACCGGCGGGGGGGCCGAAGATACGCAGTATTTT. This translates into CASNFTGGGAEDTQYF.

The V call is TRBV15, the J call TRBJ1-5; possibly TRBD1 for D (5 bases). Germline-derived CDR1 and CDR2 are LNHNV and YYDKDF (reference sequence). CDR3 length equals 17 residues. V gave up 1 base and J gave up 1 base, with 14 bases separating them. Here the CDR3 DNA reads TGTGCCACCAGCAGAGGCCCCCATCAGGGAAGCAATCAGCCCCAGCATTTT. This translates into CATSRGPHQGSNQPQHF. Looking up the rest from reference TRBV15 and TRBJ1-5 gives the full variable domain: DAMVIQNPRYQVTQFGKPVTLSCSQTLNHNVMYWYQQKSSQAPKLLFHYYDKDFNNEADTPDNFQSRRPNTSFCFLDIRSPGLGDTAMYLCATSRGPHQGSNQPQHFGDGTRLSIL.

V is TRBV7-3 and J is TRBJ1-5, with 10 bases lining up with TRBD1. The length of the CDR3 is 19 residues. After removal of 5 bases from V and 0 bases from J, the junction contained 13 bases not matched to a gene. Germline lookup yields CDR1 SGHTA and CDR2 FQGTGA. The CDR3, as DNA: TGTGCCAGCAGCGCGCTCCGGGACAGGGGCGACTATAGCAATCAGCCCCAGCATTTT. This gives the protein CASSALRDRGDYSNQPQHF. Variable domain in full (rest from reference TRBV7-3 and TRBJ1-5): GAGVSQTPSNKVTEKGKYVELRCDPISGHTALYWYRQSLGQGPEFLIYFQGTGAADDSGLPNDRFFAVRPEGSVSTLKIQRTERGDSAVYLCASSALRDRGDYSNQPQHFGDGTRLSIL.

V gene TRBV18 combines with J gene TRBJ2-1; D may be TRBD1 (5 bases). The CDR3 length is 14 residues. V was trimmed by 0 bases and J by 8 bases, leaving 11 bases between them. Germline V gene lookup returns CDR1 KGHSH and CDR2 LQKENI. Here the CDR3 reads CASSPPVRVDEQFF. DNA for the CDR3: TGTGCCAGCTCACCACCAGTCAGGGTGGATGAGCAGTTCTTC. Filled out from reference TRBV18 and TRBJ2-1, the complete variable domain reads NAGVMQNPRHLVRRRGQEARLRCSPMKGHSHVYWYRQLPEEGLKFMVYLQKENIIDESGMPKERFSAEFPKEGPSILRIQQVVRGDSAAYFCASSPPVRVDEQFFGPGTRLTVL.

V and J are TRBV10-2 and TRBJ2-7; 9 bases line up with TRBD1. CDR3 length equals 14 residues. V dropped 6 bases and J dropped 4; count of bases not matched to a gene: 7. Germline-derived CDR1 and CDR2 are WSHSY and SAAADI. The DNA for the CDR3 is TGCGCCAGCAGCTCCCTGGACAGGGGATACGAGCAGTACTTC. Encoded protein: CASSSLDRGYEQYF.

The chain employs TRBV9 and TRBJ2-7; 7 bases are a match to TRBD1. The V gene end was trimmed by 4 bases and the J gene end by 2 bases; junction bases not matched to a gene: 3. Germline values: CDR1 SGDLS, CDR2 YYNGEE. CDR3 length equals 13 residues. The CDR3 here is CASSTGQTYEQYF. In DNA form, the CDR3 reads TGTGCCAGCAGCACGGGACAGACCTACGAGCAGTACTTC. The full variable domain, completed using reference TRBV9 and TRBJ2-7, is DSGVTQTPKHLITATGQRVTLRCSPRSGDLSVYWYQQSLDQGLQFLIQYYNGEERAKGNILERFSAQQFPDLHSELNLSSLELGDSALYFCASSTGQTYEQYFGPGTRLTVT.

The V call is TRBV4-1, the J call TRBJ1-2; D not resolved. Germline-derived CDR1 and CDR2 are MGHRA and YSYEKL. The germline V and J ends were trimmed by 0 bases and 2 bases, with 10 bases remaining between them. The CDR3 is 15 amino acids. For the CDR3, the DNA is TGCGCCAGCAGCCAAGAGTCATCGGGAAACTATGGCTACACCTTC. It yields the protein CASSQESSGNYGYTF.

This clone showed up many times. The chain employs TRBV30 and TRBJ1-2; 9 bases are a match to TRBD1. The V and J ends lost 3 bases and 0 bases, in that order; junction bases with no gene match: 11. This CDR3 is built from 17 residues. Germline V lookup: CDR1 GTSNPN, CDR2 SVGIG (reference sequence). The CDR3 DNA follows: TGTGCCTGGAGGGACCCTGGGACAGGGAGTACTAACTATGGCTACACCTTC. Its protein product is CAWRDPGTGSTNYGYTF.

The chain uses TRBV4-1 and TRBJ2-5; no definite D call. CDR1 is MGHRA, CDR2 YSYEKL, per germline. V was cut by 5 bases and J by 2 bases, with 9 bases left in between. This CDR3 comprises 13 residues. The CDR3 loop is CASSTPPQETQYF. DNA for the CDR3: TGCGCCAGCAGCACACCCCCGCAAGAGACCCAGTACTTC.

The CDR3 region is CASSQEGRGAPYF. In DNA form, the CDR3 reads TGCGCCAGCAGCCAAGAGGGACGGGGGGCACCGTACTTC. The V call is TRBV4-1, the J call TRBJ2-7; D perhaps matches TRBD2 (7 bases). Trimming shortened V by 0 bases and J by 12 bases, and 15 bases separated the two germline ends. There are 13 residues in the CDR3. Germline V gene data show CDR1 as MGHRA and CDR2 as YSYEKL.

The J gene is TRBJ1-1, the V gene TRBV7-9, with D uncertain. Germline V lookup: CDR1 SEHNR, CDR2 FQNEAQ (reference sequence). This CDR3 has 13 amino acids. The V and J ends lost 1 base and 4 bases respectively, with 7 bases between them. The CDR3 region is CASSLVYSTEAFF. Here the CDR3 DNA reads TGTGCCAGCAGCTTAGTTTACAGCACTGAAGCTTTCTTT.

This rearrangement joins TRBV28 to TRBJ1-2, with TRBD1 matching 10 bases. The J segment lost 2 bases and the V segment lost 3 bases, leaving 3 bases of the junction unmatched. This CDR3 is 15 amino acids long. Germline CDR1 and CDR2: MDHEN and SYDVKM. CDR3 in DNA: TGTGCCAGCAGTTTCCCGACAGGGGGCAACTATGGCTACACCTTC. Its translation: CASSFPTGGNYGYTF.

The CDR3 protein is CASSTNRDSNQPQHF. The CDR3, as DNA: TGTGCCAGTAGTACGAACAGGGATAGCAATCAGCCCCAGCATTTT. The chain couples TRBV19 to TRBJ1-5, with a possible D match to TRBD1 (6 bases). Germline V gives CDR1 LNHDA, CDR2 SQIVND (reference sequence). The CDR3 is made up of 15 amino acids. The V end lost 4 bases, the J end lost 0 bases, and 10 bases lay between the germline ends.

V gene TRBV3-1 (or the pseudogene TRBV3-2) combines with J gene TRBJ2-7; 7 bases fit TRBD1. J gave up 2 bases and V 5 bases, and 6 bases lay outside the gene matches. CDR3 length: 14 amino acids. Per germline, CDR1 LGHDT and CDR2 YNNKEL (reference sequence). CDR3 region: CASSGGQRPYEQYF. The CDR3 DNA reads TGTGCCAGCAGCGGGGGACAGAGACCCTACGAGCAGTACTTC.